The clone carrying this T cell receptor (beta chain) was detected once. Its specificity is unknown. These data come from a study of blood T cells in healthy people across ages. Study-level findings and limits: In long-lived donors, naive CD4+ cell counts and diversity exceeded those of aged donors.

Alongside a J-beta primer mix, a sample-barcoded 5' primer served in a second PCR lasting about 7 to 11 cycles. From the 5' RACE reads, TCRdb called clonotypes with MiXCR, one entry per CDR3 protein. This table holds about 650,000 distinct CDR3 sequences, about 34% found once. Per sample, extraction of total RNA gave at least 5.5 micrograms in every case. Input material: blood. This sequence originates from a woman aged 80 or over in good health.

CDR3 region: CASRSGASGTEYEQFF. DNA of the CDR3: TGTGCCAGCAGGTCAGGGGCTAGCGGGACAGAGTATGAGCAGTTCTTC. The chain employs TRBV28 and TRBJ2-1, with TRBD2 identical over 9 bases. V gave up 6 bases and J gave up 8 bases; unmatched junction bases: 14. The CDR3 runs 16 residues. Germline CDR1 is MDHEN and CDR2 is SYDVKM.